This T cell receptor beta chain is drawn from a study of CD8 T cells in Susac syndrome. Germline V gene lookup returns CDR1 SGHTA and CDR2 FQGNSA. This CDR3 is built from 15 residues. V was clipped by 2 bases and J by 0 bases, with 11 bases between them. Reverse transcription of roughly 0.45 to 1 ug RNA was carried out with random hexamers. TCRdb re-analysed the immunoSEQ multiplex PCR reads in MiXCR, keeping a single row per CDR3 protein. In the table there are roughly 120,000 distinct CDR3 sequences, around 94% of which are singletons. Peripheral blood CD8+ and CD4+ T cells were profiled by TCR beta sequencing.

This chain connects TRBV7-2 to TRBJ2-7; D is uncertain. This clonotype was sampled from a human donor in good health. The sequenced sample consisted of CD4+ T cells from PBMCs. The CDR3 protein is CASSLQSDYSYEQYF. The CDR3 bases are TGTGCCAGCAGCTTACAGTCGGATTACTCCTACGAGCAGTACTTC.